Each of the 21 T cell receptor beta chains below was sequenced from the same sample in a study of radiation and T cells in renal cell carcinoma. Sample time point: baseline pretreatment blood. Treatment defined: 15 Gy SBRT to primary tumor, nephrectomy 4 weeks later. Clones were sequenced by immunoSEQ multiplex PCR, and TCRdb holds only the in-frame ones, with some missing. The sample has some 150,000 clones, 75% to 90% seen once. This material consisted of blood, taken from a patient whose treatment included radiotherapy and nephrectomy. The receptors shown here come from a woman in her 50s with renal cell carcinoma.

The rearrangement links TRBV6-4 to TRBJ1-4; 9 bases agree with TRBD1. Germline CDR1 reads MRHNA; CDR2 reads SNTAGT. This CDR3 has 14 amino acids. After removal of 6 bases from V and 5 bases from J, the junction contained 4 bases not matched to a gene. The CDR3 DNA follows: TGTGCCAGCAGAAAGACAGGGGGAAATGAAAAACTGTTTTTT. It yields the protein CASRKTGGNEKLFF.

The rearrangement uses TRBV19 and TRBJ1-5; a weak D match, TRBD1 (5 bases). The CDR3 is 14 residues long. CDR1 LNHDA and CDR2 SQIVND come from the germline V gene (reference sequence). V was clipped by 5 bases and J by 4 bases, with 12 bases between them. This chain's CDR3 is CASSRGGGNQPQHF. DNA for the CDR3: TGTGCCAGTAGTCGGGGGGGTGGTAATCAGCCCCAGCATTTT.

The V gene is TRBV7-2, the J gene TRBJ1-2, with 7 bases lining up with TRBD1. V was clipped by 5 bases and J by 6 bases; unmatched bases: 12. CDR3 size: 15 residues. The germline V gene has CDR1 SGHTA and CDR2 FQGNSA. This CDR3 is CASSPVVGRGDGYTF. The CDR3 DNA sequence: TGTGCCAGCAGCCCCGTGGTGGGCAGGGGGGATGGCTACACCTTC.

This chain links TRBV2 with TRBJ1-3; maybe TRBD1 (5 bases). Germline V gene data show CDR1 as SNHLY and CDR2 as FYNNEI. The CDR3 is 13 residues long. V lost 5 bases, J lost 2 bases, and 7 bases lay in between. The CDR3 region is CASSWDAGNTIYF. CDR3 in DNA: TGTGCCAGCAGTTGGGACGCTGGAAACACCATATATTTT.

The rearrangement links TRBV27 to TRBJ2-5; 8 bases are a match to TRBD2. Trimming removed 5 bases from V and 4 bases from J; junction bases left unmatched: 6. This CDR3 has 14 amino acids. CDR1 is MNHEY, CDR2 SMNVEV, per germline (reference sequence). This CDR3 is CASSGRGGRETQYF. Written as DNA, the CDR3 is TGTGCCAGCAGTGGACGGGGGGGCAGAGAGACCCAGTACTTC.

This rearrangement joins TRBV6-5 to TRBJ2-3; D gene unclear. This CDR3 contains 13 residues. V was shortened by 8 bases and J by 10 bases, with 19 bases between the two germline ends. CDR1 MNHEY and CDR2 SVGAGI come from the germline V gene. As DNA, the CDR3 is TGTGCCAGCTCCTTCCCGACGGCCGCGGCGCAGTATTTT. It is translated as CASSFPTAAAQYF.

J is TRBJ1-5 and V is TRBV7-2; maybe TRBD1 (6 bases). V was trimmed by 8 bases and J by 3 bases, leaving 14 bases between them. Germline CDR1 SGHTA, CDR2 FQGNSA. This CDR3 is 14 amino acids long. CDR3 sequence (DNA): TGTGCCAGCGGTGGGGGGGCAAACAATCAGCCCCAGCATTTT. Translating it yields CASGGGANNQPQHF.

This chain links TRBV6-5 with TRBJ1-1; the match to TRBD1 covers 7 bases. Trimming removed 5 bases from V and 2 bases from J; junction bases left unmatched: 8. The CDR3 has 15 residues. The V gene's germline CDR1 is MNHEY and CDR2 SVGAGI. The CDR3 here is CASSPGGKGNTEAFF. In DNA, the CDR3 is TGTGCCAGCAGTCCAGGGGGAAAGGGAAACACTGAAGCTTTCTTT.

This clone has a handful of counts. The V gene is TRBV7-2, the J gene TRBJ1-1; the match to TRBD1 covers 8 bases. With 5 bases clipped from V and 12 bases from J, the junction kept 5 bases outside the gene matches. The germline V gene has CDR1 SGHTA and CDR2 FQGNSA. The CDR3 covers 11 residues. The CDR3: CASSLQGVTFF. The CDR3, as DNA: TGTGCCAGCAGCCTACAGGGGGTGACTTTCTTT.

The chain has TRBV6-1 and TRBJ1-1; D gene uncertain. Germline CDR1 is MNHNS and CDR2 is SASEGT. The V end was cut by 3 bases, the J end by 3 bases, with 8 bases between. The CDR3 sequence is 13 residues long. This chain's CDR3 is CASSEGTHTEAFF. The CDR3 DNA reads TGTGCCAGCAGTGAGGGCACCCACACTGAAGCTTTCTTT.

In this sample, this clone turned up once. V is TRBV18 and J is TRBJ1-4; TRBD1 might be the D (5 bases). The V gene lost 8 bases and the J gene lost 7 bases, with 11 bases spanning the gap. The CDR3 extends over 12 amino acids. CDR1 is KGHSH, CDR2 LQKENI, per germline. Here the CDR3 reads CASKTGAEKLFF. For the CDR3, the DNA is TGTGCCAGCAAGACCGGGGCTGAAAAACTGTTTTTT.

This chain's CDR3 is CASRTTSGNYEQYF. For the CDR3, the DNA is TGTGCCAGCAGGACGACTAGCGGGAACTACGAGCAGTACTTC. The V call is TRBV6-6, the J call TRBJ2-7; 11 bases map to TRBD2. J was trimmed by 3 bases and V by 6 bases; bases with no gene match: 4. The CDR3 covers 14 residues. CDR1 MNHNY and CDR2 SVGAGI come from the germline V gene (reference sequence).

V and J are TRBV5-1 and TRBJ2-7; no firm D call. The CDR3 runs to 14 residues. The V gene lost 1 base and the J gene lost 0 bases, with 8 bases spanning the gap. Germline CDR1 SGHRS, CDR2 YFSETQ. DNA of the CDR3: TGCGCCAGCAGCTTGCGGACCAACTCCTACGAGCAGTACTTC. Its translation is CASSLRTNSYEQYF.

CDR3 bases: TGTGCCAGCAGCTTGGAATACGGGACAGGGGGAACTGAAGCTTTCTTT. Residues: CASSLEYGTGGTEAFF. The gene calls are TRBV5-4 and TRBJ1-1; 11 bases align to TRBD1. The germline CDR1 and CDR2 sequences are SGHNT and YYREEE (reference sequence). V shed 0 bases, J shed 5 bases, and the junction held 6 bases outside the gene matches. The CDR3 is 16 amino acids. The entire variable domain, with the rest obtained from reference TRBV5-4 and TRBJ1-1, is as follows: ETGVTQSPTHLIKTRGQQVTLRCSSQSGHNTVSWYQQALGQGPQFIFQYYREEENGRGNFPPRFSGLQFPNYSSELNVNALELDDSALYLCASSLEYGTGGTEAFFGQGTRLTVV.

J is TRBJ1-4 and V is TRBV13, with D unresolved. The germline V gene has CDR1 PRHDT and CDR2 FYEKMQ (reference sequence). CDR3 length: 14 residues. Between the trimmed V and J ends, which lost 5 bases and 0 bases, there was a span of 7 bases. CDR3 in amino acids: CASSLIATNEKLFF. In DNA, the CDR3 is TGTGCCAGCAGCCTGATTGCAACTAATGAAAAACTGTTTTTT.

This chain connects TRBV6-6 to TRBJ1-5; the D is unclear. V lost 6 bases to trimming and J lost 4 bases, with 10 bases between them. Looked up from germline, CDR1 is MNHNY and CDR2 is SVGAGI (reference sequence). There are 13 residues in the CDR3. CDR3 residues: CASSPQVNQPQHF. For the CDR3, the DNA is TGTGCCAGCAGCCCCCAGGTGAATCAGCCCCAGCATTTT.

The rearrangement uses TRBV30 and TRBJ2-3; D call uncertain. The CDR3 has 14 residues. Looked up from germline, CDR1 is GTSNPN and CDR2 is SVGIG (reference sequence). V lost 0 bases and J 6 bases, leaving 13 bases between the germline ends. CDR3 nucleotide sequence: TGTGCCTGGAGTGTCGCCAGCAGCCGGGATACGCAGTATTTT. Translation: CAWSVASSRDTQYF. Filled out from reference TRBV30 and TRBJ2-3, the complete variable domain reads SQTIHQWPATLVQPVGSPLSLECTVEGTSNPNLYWYRQAAGRGLQLLFYSVGIGQISSEVPQNLSASRPQDRQFILSSKKLLLSDSGFYLCAWSVASSRDTQYFGPGTRLTVL.

This clone was counted once. This chain joins TRBV5-4 and TRBJ1-3, with unresolved D. Trimming cost V 2 bases and J 7 bases, with 7 bases left between them. CDR3 length: 12 amino acids. Germline CDR1 reads SGHNT; CDR2 reads YYREEE (reference sequence). CDR3 protein: CASSFAGNTIYF. DNA of the CDR3: TGTGCCAGCAGCTTTGCGGGGAACACCATATATTTT.

The chain uses TRBV7-8 and TRBJ2-7, with 11 bases fitting TRBD2. Germline values: CDR1 SGHVS, CDR2 FQNEAQ. This CDR3 region has 17 residues. V gave up 2 bases and J gave up 0 bases; unmatched junction bases: 6. The CDR3 coding sequence is TGTGCCAGCAGCTTAACGGCTAGCGGGGGGACCTCCTACGAGCAGTACTTC. It codes for CASSLTASGGTSYEQYF.

This rearrangement joins TRBV30 to TRBJ1-1, with D hard to call. This CDR3 is built from 13 residues. Between the trimmed V and J ends, which lost 3 bases and 4 bases, there was a span of 12 bases. CDR1 is GTSNPN and CDR2 is SVGIG in the germline V gene (reference sequence). This CDR3 reads CAWRLHRSTEAFF. For the CDR3, the DNA is TGTGCCTGGAGACTCCACCGGAGCACTGAAGCTTTCTTT.

This chain uses TRBV2 with TRBJ2-7; a weak D match, TRBD1 (6 bases). This CDR3 region has 15 residues. Trimming left V 5 bases short and J 0 bases short, with 14 bases between. Germline CDR1 SNHLY, CDR2 FYNNEI. The CDR3, as DNA: TGTGCCAGCAGTAGGACAGACATCAACTCCTACGAGCAGTACTTC. It specifies CASSRTDINSYEQYF. Full variable domain (rest looked up from reference TRBV2 and TRBJ2-7): EPEVTQTPSHQVTQMGQEVILRCVPISNHLYFYWYRQILGQKVEFLVSFYNNEISEKSEIFDDQFSVERPDGSNFTLKIRSTKLEDSAMYFCASSRTDINSYEQYFGPGTRLTVT.